This section outlines one TCR beta chain sequence together with its context. This sample was taken from a study of blood T cell repertoires in COVID-19. Study context: Spain, Italy and the United States supplied samples that represented acute and convalescent COVID-19. Sample material is recorded as cDNA or gDNA derived from T cells, B-cell-depleted T cells, or PBMCs.

From germline, CDR1 is SQVTM and CDR2 ANQGSEA. This CDR3 spans 13 amino acids. V lost 4 bases and J lost 5, with 14 bases in between. In the authors' methods: Estimation of nucleated cell counts relied on the amplification of reference gene primers. This table comes from immunoSEQ multiplex PCR, and its TCRdb copy is limited to in-frame clones, with some not included. The V and J calls and the clone size are those of that table, but D and trimming were determined from the DNA. The data show under 300,000 clones, around four fifths seen once. Material: peripheral blood. This sequence joins TRBV29-1 and TRBJ1-1; D is uncertain. This sequence was found in an older woman with active or convalescent COVID-19. CDR3 sequence reads: CSVVIGGGTEAFF. The CDR3 DNA is TGCAGCGTTGTTATAGGCGGTGGAACTGAAGCTTTCTTT.